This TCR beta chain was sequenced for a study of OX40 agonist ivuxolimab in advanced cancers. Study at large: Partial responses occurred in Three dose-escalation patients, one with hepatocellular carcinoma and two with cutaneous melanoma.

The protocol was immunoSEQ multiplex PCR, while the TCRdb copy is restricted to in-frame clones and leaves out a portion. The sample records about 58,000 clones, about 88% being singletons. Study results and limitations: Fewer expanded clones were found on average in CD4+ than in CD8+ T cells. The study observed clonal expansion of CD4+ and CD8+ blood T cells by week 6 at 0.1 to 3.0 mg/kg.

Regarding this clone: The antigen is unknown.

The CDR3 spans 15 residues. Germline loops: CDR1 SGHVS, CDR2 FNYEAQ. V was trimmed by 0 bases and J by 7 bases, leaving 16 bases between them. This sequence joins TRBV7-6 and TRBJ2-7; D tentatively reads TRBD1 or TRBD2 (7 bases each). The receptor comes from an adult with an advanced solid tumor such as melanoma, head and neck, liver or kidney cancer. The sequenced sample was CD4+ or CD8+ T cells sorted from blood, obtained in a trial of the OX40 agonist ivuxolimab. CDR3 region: CASSLATGRTREQYF. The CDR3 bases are TGTGCCAGCAGCTTAGCGACAGGGCGGACTAGGGAGCAGTACTTC. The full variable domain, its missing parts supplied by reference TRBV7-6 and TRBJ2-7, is GAGVSQSPRYKVTKRGQDVALRCDPISGHVSLYWYRQALGQGPEFLTYFNYEAQQDKSGLPNDRFSAERPEGSISTLTIQRTEQRDSAMYRCASSLATGRTREQYFGPGTRLTVT.